This entry features one T cell receptor beta chain sequence. The antigen is undetermined. CDR1 is SGHVS and CDR2 is FQNEAQ in the germline V gene. The CDR3 consists of 17 residues. Trimming cost V 1 base and J 4 bases, with 17 bases left between them. This sample was taken from a study of T cell repertoires in cytomegalovirus infection. At the level of the study: The public TCR beta signatures pointed to both CMV infection and matching HLA type. Study-wide results and caveats: HLA-C-restricted TCR beta clonotypes specific for CMV led the ex vivo response. Cumulative public TCR beta family frequency identified carriers of CMV plus the relevant HLA.

TCRdb recomputed calls from the reads with MiXCR, one row per CDR3 protein. The repertoire holds hundreds of thousands of distinct CDR3 sequences, with about a sixth as singletons. The receptor comes from a human donor in good health (CMV status not recorded). Some clones in this sample may be carry-over from other donors' samples. V is TRBV7-8 and J is TRBJ1-5; a possible D gene is TRBD1 (5 bases). The sample consisted of PBMCs. The CDR3 DNA is TGTGCCAGCAGCTTAGTGGGGGGGGGGGTGGGAAATCAGCCCCAGCATTTT. Residues: CASSLVGGGVGNQPQHF.